This T cell receptor beta chain was recovered during a study of blood T cells in healthy people across ages. Then a second PCR, running about 6 to 12 cycles, was carried out with a sample-barcoded 5' primer and a J-beta primer mix. TCRdb re-derived calls from the 5' RACE reads in MiXCR, one entry per CDR3 protein. The sample consists of about 670,000 distinct CDR3 sequences, roughly half of them appearing once. Germline V gives CDR1 SQVTM, CDR2 ANQGSEA. With 4 bases clipped from V and 6 bases from J, the junction kept 2 bases outside the gene matches. This CDR3 comprises 12 residues. Healthy individuals of Caucasian origin from Russia, aged about 6 to 95, served as donors.

The sample comprised blood. The TCR comes from a woman older than 75 in good health. V and J are TRBV29-1 and TRBJ2-7, with TRBD1 matching over 11 bases. The CDR3 nucleotides are TGCAGCGTTGGGACAGGGGGCCTCGAGCAGTACTTC. Protein: CSVGTGGLEQYF.